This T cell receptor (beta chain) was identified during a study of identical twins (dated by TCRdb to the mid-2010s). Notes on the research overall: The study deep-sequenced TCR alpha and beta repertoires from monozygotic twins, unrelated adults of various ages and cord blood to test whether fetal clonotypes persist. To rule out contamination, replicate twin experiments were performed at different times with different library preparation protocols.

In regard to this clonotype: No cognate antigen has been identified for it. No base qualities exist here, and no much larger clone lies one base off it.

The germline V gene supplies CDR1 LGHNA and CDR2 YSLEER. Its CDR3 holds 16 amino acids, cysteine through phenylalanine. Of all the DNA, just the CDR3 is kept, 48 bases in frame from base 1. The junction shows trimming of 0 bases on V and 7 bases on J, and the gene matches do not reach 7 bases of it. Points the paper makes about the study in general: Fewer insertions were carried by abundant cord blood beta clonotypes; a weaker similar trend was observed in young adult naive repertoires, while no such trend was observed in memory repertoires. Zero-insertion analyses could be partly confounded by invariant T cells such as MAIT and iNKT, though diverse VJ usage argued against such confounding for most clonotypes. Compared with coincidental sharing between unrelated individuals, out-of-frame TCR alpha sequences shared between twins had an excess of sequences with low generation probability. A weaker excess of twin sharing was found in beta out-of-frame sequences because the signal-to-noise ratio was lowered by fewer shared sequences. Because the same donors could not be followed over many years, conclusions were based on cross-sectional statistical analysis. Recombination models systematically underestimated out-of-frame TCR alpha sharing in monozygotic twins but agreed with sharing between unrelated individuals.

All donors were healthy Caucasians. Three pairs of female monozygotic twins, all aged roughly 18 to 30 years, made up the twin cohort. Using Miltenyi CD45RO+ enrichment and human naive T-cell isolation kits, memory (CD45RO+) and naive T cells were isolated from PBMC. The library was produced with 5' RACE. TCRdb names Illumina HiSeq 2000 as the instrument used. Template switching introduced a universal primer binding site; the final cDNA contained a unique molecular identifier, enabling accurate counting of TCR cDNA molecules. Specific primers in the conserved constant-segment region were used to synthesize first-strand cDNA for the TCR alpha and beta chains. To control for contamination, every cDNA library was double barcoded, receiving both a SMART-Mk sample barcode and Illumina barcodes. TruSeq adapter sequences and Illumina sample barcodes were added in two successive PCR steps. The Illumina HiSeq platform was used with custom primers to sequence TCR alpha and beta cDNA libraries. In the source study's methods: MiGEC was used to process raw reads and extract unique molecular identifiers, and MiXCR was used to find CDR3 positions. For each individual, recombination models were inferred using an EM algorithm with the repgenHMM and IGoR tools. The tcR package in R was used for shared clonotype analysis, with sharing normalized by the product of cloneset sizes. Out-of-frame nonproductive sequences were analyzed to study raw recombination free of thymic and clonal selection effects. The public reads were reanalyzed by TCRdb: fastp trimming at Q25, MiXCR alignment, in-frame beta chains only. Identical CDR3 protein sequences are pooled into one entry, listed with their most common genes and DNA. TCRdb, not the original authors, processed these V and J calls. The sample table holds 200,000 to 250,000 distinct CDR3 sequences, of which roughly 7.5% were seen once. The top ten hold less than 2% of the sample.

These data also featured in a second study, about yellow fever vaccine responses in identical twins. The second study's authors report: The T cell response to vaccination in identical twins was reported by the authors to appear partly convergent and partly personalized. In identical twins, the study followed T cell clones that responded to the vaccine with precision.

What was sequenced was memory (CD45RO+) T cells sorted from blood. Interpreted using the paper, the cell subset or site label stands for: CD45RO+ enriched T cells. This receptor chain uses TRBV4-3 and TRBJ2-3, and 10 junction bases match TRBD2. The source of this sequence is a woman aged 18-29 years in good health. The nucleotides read TGCGCCAGCAGCCAAGATGGGCTAGCGGGAGTCAATACGCAGTATTTT. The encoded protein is CASSQDGLAGVNTQYF.